This TCR beta chain is from a study of spatial heterogeneity in lung cancer. Overall study findings and caveats: It was found that expanded intratumoral alpha and beta TCR counts tracked tumor mutation counts.

This clonotype was seen ten or more times. Its antigen is as yet unknown. This beta chain is off target for a library built for alpha chains, so its abundance means little. The time point: sample taken at primary tumor resection. The roughly 68 donors had untreated early-stage non-small cell lung cancer. Whole RNA came from tumor, nontumor lung or frozen PBMC and was sequenced without being sorted. The library protocol tagged each TCR cDNA with a unique molecular identifier. One entry per CDR3 protein results from TCRdb running MiXCR on the 5' RACE reads. The sample carries fewer than 15,000 distinct CDR3 sequences, approximately 5.6% recorded once. CDR1 and CDR2 (germline): SGHTA, FQGNSA. V dropped 3 bases and J dropped 4 bases, with 7 bases sitting between them. There are 13 residues in the CDR3.

The receptor's source is a female donor with early-stage non-small cell lung cancer. The rearrangement uses TRBV7-2 and TRBJ2-1; D is undetermined. This material consisted of lung tumor tissue, taken at surgery. In nucleotides, the CDR3 is TGTGCCAGCAGCTTTTTTAAGTACAATGAGCAGTTCTTC. Translation: CASSFFKYNEQFF.